The 14 T cell receptor beta chains in this list originate from one sample, sequenced in a study of OX40 agonist ivuxolimab in advanced cancers. Library generation was performed with the immunoSEQ multiplex PCR assay. Sourced from immuneACCESS, this table was stored by TCRdb with only in-frame sequences that have V and J called. A share of the clones is absent; for the studies checked, an unresolved V gene accounts for under half, and the remainder has no known explanation. The sample includes about 77,000 clones, with 85% observed a single time. About 0.66% of the sample comes from the top ten. The starting material was CD4+ or CD8+ T cells sorted from blood, obtained in a trial of the OX40 agonist ivuxolimab. Every receptor here comes from an adult with an advanced solid tumor such as melanoma, head and neck, liver or kidney cancer.

The rearrangement uses TRBV6-6 and TRBJ1-1; D is ambiguous. Per germline, CDR1 MNHNY and CDR2 SVGAGI (reference sequence). The CDR3 extends over 12 amino acids. V lost 6 bases and J 5 bases, leaving 10 bases between the germline ends. This CDR3 reads CASRLSGTEAFF. CDR3 DNA sequence: TGTGCCAGCAGGTTGAGTGGGACTGAAGCTTTCTTT.

This clone has only one observation. The rearrangement joins TRBV19 to TRBJ2-3; a weak D match, TRBD2 (6 bases). Germline assignment: CDR1 LNHDA and CDR2 SQIVND (reference sequence). The V end lost 7 bases, the J end lost 5 bases, and 22 bases lay between the germline ends. This CDR3 contains 16 residues. CDR3 nucleotides: TGTGCCAGTACGGAAGGGACTCTCCGTGACCGAGATACGCAGTATTTT. It specifies CASTEGTLRDRDTQYF.

This chain connects TRBV7-7 to TRBJ2-7; D may be TRBD2 (5 bases). Looked up from germline, CDR1 is SSHAT and CDR2 is FNYEAQ (reference sequence). The CDR3 sequence is 16 residues long. Trimming left V 4 bases short and J 1 base short, with 17 bases between. The CDR3 here is CASSSEGYRGSYEQYF. Written as DNA, the CDR3 is TGTGCCAGCAGCTCTGAGGGCTATCGCGGATCCTACGAGCAGTACTTC. Based on the CDR3 plus reference TRBV7-7 and TRBJ2-7, the full variable domain is GAGVSQSPRYKVTKRGQDVTLRCDPISSHATLYWYQQALGQGPEFLTYFNYEAQPDKSGLPSDRFSAERPEGSISTLTIQRTEQRDSAMYRCASSSEGYRGSYEQYFGPGTRLTVT.

The chain links TRBV7-6 to TRBJ2-5; a weak D match, TRBD2 (5 bases). The DNA end is a closer match to TRBJ2-7, so the J assignment may be wrong. CDR1 SGHVS and CDR2 FNYEAQ come from the germline V gene. The CDR3 has 16 residues. The DNA of the CDR3 is TGTGCCAGCAGCTTAGGATCGTCCGGGATCTCCTACGAGCAGTACTTC. It yields the protein CASSLGSSGISYEQYF.

This sequence joins TRBV4-2 and TRBJ1-2; 7 bases line up with TRBD1. The trim removed 0 bases at V and 7 bases at J, leaving 8 bases unmatched. The CDR3 consists of 15 residues. Germline V gives CDR1 LGHNA, CDR2 YNFKEQ. CDR3 amino acids: CASSQDNQGVSGYTF. The CDR3 DNA follows: TGTGCCAGCAGCCAAGATAACCAGGGGGTCTCTGGCTACACCTTC.

The rearrangement uses TRBV30 and TRBJ1-2; D gene uncertain. This CDR3 is built from 13 residues. The germline V and J ends were trimmed by 1 base and 3 bases, with 9 bases remaining between them. CDR1 is GTSNPN and CDR2 is SVGIG in the germline V gene (reference sequence). The CDR3, as DNA: TGTGCCTGGAGTGCCCTTTTGGACTATGGCTACACCTTC. Translation gives CAWSALLDYGYTF.

The CDR3 reads CASSLIGGNSGNTIYF. For the CDR3, the DNA is TGTGCCAGCAGCTTAATTGGGGGGAACTCTGGAAACACCATATATTTT. This rearrangement joins TRBV7-2 to TRBJ1-3, with D maybe TRBD1 (5 bases). The length of the CDR3 is 16 residues. V gave up 2 bases and J gave up 0 bases, with 11 bases separating them. Germline V lookup: CDR1 SGHTA, CDR2 FQGNSA.

The chain recombines TRBV7-8 with TRBJ1-2; 9 positions match TRBD1. Trimming at V came to 3 bases and at J to 4 bases, leaving 9 bases not matched to a gene. Germline CDR1 and CDR2: SGHVS and FQNEAQ. The CDR3 loop spans 16 amino acids. CDR3 sequence: CASSFPPGQGTYGYTF. CDR3 bases: TGTGCCAGCAGCTTCCCTCCGGGACAGGGAACCTATGGCTACACCTTC.

The chain is built from TRBV7-9 and TRBJ1-2; D unresolved. Trimming removed 5 bases from V and 4 bases from J, with 8 bases in between. The CDR3 spans 12 residues. In germline, CDR1 is SEHNR, CDR2 FQNEAQ (reference sequence). The DNA of the CDR3 is TGTGCCAGCAGCGTCGACTCCTATGGCTACACCTTC. This gives the protein CASSVDSYGYTF.

The CDR3 sequence is CAITSLRNTEAFF. The CDR3 nucleotides are TGTGCCATCACGTCTCTGCGGAACACTGAAGCTTTCTTT. This sequence joins TRBV10-3 and TRBJ1-1, with D uncertain. Trimming stripped 7 bases from V and 1 base from J, with 10 bases between. The CDR3 covers 13 residues. Per the germline V gene, CDR1 is ENHRY and CDR2 is SYGVKD.

The CDR3, as DNA: TGTGCCAGCAGTCCAGGGGGTAGGGGTGGCTACGAGCAGTACTTC. Its translation: CASSPGGRGGYEQYF. The chain links TRBV27 to TRBJ2-7, with 7 positions matching TRBD1. V lost 5 bases to trimming and J lost 3 bases; unmatched junction nucleotides: 10. There are 15 residues in the CDR3. Per germline, CDR1 MNHEY and CDR2 SMNVEV (reference sequence).

This chain uses TRBV29-1 with TRBJ2-2; 11 bases line up with TRBD2. The germline V gene has CDR1 SQVTM and CDR2 ANQGSEA. The V segment lost 6 bases and the J segment 0 bases; nucleotides outside the gene matches: 3. The CDR3 runs to 15 residues. For the CDR3, the DNA is TGCAGCGTGACTAGCGGGGCTCCGAACACCGGGGAGCTGTTTTTT. Amino acids: CSVTSGAPNTGELFF.

The genes are TRBV6-5 and TRBJ2-1; D unresolved. Germline V lookup: CDR1 MNHEY, CDR2 SVGAGI. Trimming pared 7 bases from V and 5 bases from J, leaving 12 bases between. CDR3 length: 13 residues. This CDR3 reads CASNRNNDNEQFF. The CDR3 nucleotides read TGTGCCAGCAACCGGAACAACGACAATGAGCAGTTCTTC.

V gene TRBV5-4 combines with J gene TRBJ2-1; D possibly corresponds to TRBD2 (6 bases). This CDR3 spans 14 amino acids. Germline lookup yields CDR1 SGHNT and CDR2 YYREEE (reference sequence). Trimming stripped 4 bases from V and 7 bases from J, with 15 bases between. CDR3 loop: CASSPGGTSNEQFF. DNA for the CDR3: TGTGCCAGCAGCCCTGGCGGGACGTCGAATGAGCAGTTCTTC.